The 10 T cell receptor beta chains listed next were all sequenced from one sample in a study of CD8 T cells in Susac syndrome. An amount of RNA that ranged from roughly 0.45 to 1 ug was reverse transcribed with random hexamers. TCRdb re-called the immunoSEQ multiplex PCR reads with MiXCR, one entry per CDR3 protein. The sample holds under 200,000 distinct CDR3 sequences, 91% seen once. Sequenced input: CD4+ T cells from PBMCs. All receptors come from a human donor with Susac syndrome.

The chain joins TRBV4-1 to TRBJ2-5, with D possibly matching TRBD1 (5 bases). There are 17 residues in the CDR3. Germline CDR1 MGHRA, CDR2 YSYEKL. Trimming stripped 0 bases from V and 2 bases from J, with 16 bases between. CDR3 bases: TGCGCCAGCAGCCAAGAAGGGGTCAGTCGGCGACAAGAGACCCAGTACTTC. Residues: CASSQEGVSRRQETQYF.

The V call is TRBV5-1, the J call TRBJ2-3; D ambiguous. V shed 2 bases and J shed 2 bases, with 12 bases lying between them. The CDR3 runs 15 residues. CDR1 is SGHRS, CDR2 YFSETQ, per germline. In DNA, the CDR3 is TGCGCCAGCAGCTTTATGGACGACCACACAGATACGCAGTATTTT. It codes for CASSFMDDHTDTQYF.

The V call is TRBV11-3, the J call TRBJ2-3, with no clear D. Germline-derived CDR1 and CDR2 are SGHNT and YENEEA. The germline V and J ends were trimmed by 2 bases and 8 bases, with 8 bases remaining between them. The CDR3 sequence is 12 residues long. The DNA for the CDR3 is TGTGCCAGCAGCTTAAATGTCGGTACGCAGTATTTT. It yields the protein CASSLNVGTQYF.

This chain uses TRBV6-2 or TRBV6-3 with TRBJ2-7, with TRBD2 matching over 10 bases. CDR3 size: 18 residues. Trimming cost V 0 bases and J 1 base; bases outside gene matches: 9. Germline lookup yields CDR1 MNHEY and CDR2 SVGEGT. For the CDR3, the DNA is TGTGCCAGCAGTTACTCGACTTTGGGACTAGCGCTTTCCTACGAGCAGTACTTC. It encodes CASSYSTLGLALSYEQYF.

The rearrangement joins TRBV5-1 to TRBJ1-1, with 7 bases aligning to TRBD1. This CDR3 comprises 14 residues. Trimming took 3 bases from V and 4 from J; bases not matched to a gene: 6. Germline lookup yields CDR1 SGHRS and CDR2 YFSETQ. In DNA, the CDR3 is TGCGCCAGCAGCTCGACAGGGACCGCCACTGAAGCTTTCTTT. Residues: CASSSTGTATEAFF.

The chain couples TRBV11-1 to TRBJ2-5, with a tentative D call TRBD2 (7 bases). V was shortened by 5 bases and J by 5 bases, with 15 bases between the two germline ends. Germline V gene lookup returns CDR1 SGHAT and CDR2 FQDESV (reference sequence). The CDR3 is 14 amino acids. DNA of the CDR3: TGTGCCAGCAGCGGCCCGGGGGGCTCGGAGACCCAGTACTTC. This codes for CASSGPGGSETQYF.

The rearrangement joins TRBV30 to TRBJ2-5; 13 nucleotides line up with TRBD2. The CDR3 is made up of 15 amino acids. Unmatched junction bases numbered 2, after V lost 0 bases and J lost 4 bases. CDR1 GTSNPN and CDR2 SVGIG come from the germline V gene (reference sequence). Here the CDR3 reads CAWSVRTSGGETQYF. The CDR3 region has the DNA TGTGCCTGGAGTGTACGGACTAGCGGGGGAGAGACCCAGTACTTC.

The rearrangement uses TRBV19 and TRBJ2-7; unclear D gene. CDR3 size: 14 residues. The germline V gene has CDR1 LNHDA and CDR2 SQIVND (reference sequence). The V end lost 2 bases, the J end lost 6 bases, and 14 bases lay between the germline ends. The CDR3 sequence is CASSISQDIGEQYF. The CDR3 coding sequence is TGTGCCAGTAGTATAAGTCAGGATATAGGCGAGCAGTACTTC.

This clonotype was seen once. J is TRBJ2-7 and V is TRBV27, with D possibly TRBD1 on 5 matching bases. Trimming removed 4 bases at V and 2 bases at J, with 9 bases between. The CDR3 runs to 13 residues. The germline CDR1 and CDR2 sequences are MNHEY and SMNVEV (reference sequence). CDR3 nucleotides: TGTGCCAGCAGTTCGACAGTGGCCTACGAGCAGTACTTC. It encodes CASSSTVAYEQYF.

The chain recombines TRBV29-1 with TRBJ1-5; D not resolved. This CDR3 is 13 amino acids long. Per the germline V gene, CDR1 is SQVTM and CDR2 is ANQGSEA. Trimming took off 7 bases at V and 4 bases at J, with 14 bases between the two ends. As DNA, the CDR3 is TGCAGCGCACAGTTTCTGGGAAATCAGCCCCAGCATTTT. Protein: CSAQFLGNQPQHF.